Listed here are 29 T cell receptor beta chains from one sample, sequenced in a study of T cells in tumors after PD-1 blockade. Using immunoSEQ multiplex PCR, the repertoire was profiled, and TCRdb retains in-frame clones only, with some absent. The sample contains roughly 50,000 clones, about 85% of which appear only once. The source was PBMCs, collected before anti-PD-1 treatment. These receptors all stem from a human donor with basal cell carcinoma.

This clone was observed a single time. The chain has TRBV4-1 and TRBJ2-1, with D uncertain. CDR3 length: 13 residues. Trimming cost V 5 bases and J 6 bases, with 11 bases left between them. Germline V gene lookup returns CDR1 MGHRA and CDR2 YSYEKL. This CDR3 reads CASSFRAPNEQFF. CDR3 sequence (DNA): TGCGCCAGCAGCTTCCGGGCCCCCAATGAGCAGTTCTTC.

There are a few counts of this clone. The chain uses TRBV7-9 and TRBJ1-5; D unresolved. The CDR3 loop spans 14 amino acids. Germline CDR1 and CDR2: SEHNR and FQNEAQ (reference sequence). V lost 5 bases to trimming and J lost 6 bases, with 14 bases between them. The CDR3 is CASSPTDLPQPQHF. For the CDR3, the DNA is TGTGCCAGCAGCCCAACCGATTTGCCTCAGCCCCAGCATTTT.

This clone was seen only once. The rearrangement links TRBV9 to TRBJ2-5, with TRBD2 identical over 13 bases. J lost 1 base, V lost 2 bases, and 5 bases had no gene match. Germline lookup yields CDR1 SGDLS and CDR2 YYNGEE. The CDR3 has 17 amino acids. The CDR3 region has the DNA TGTGCCAGCAGCGTCTCGACTAGCGGGGGGACCCAAGAGACCCAGTACTTC. It specifies CASSVSTSGGTQETQYF.

The chain carries TRBV14 and TRBJ1-3; no clear D. This CDR3 is 13 amino acids long. V was trimmed by 3 bases and J by 0 bases, leaving 3 bases between them. Germline loops: CDR1 SGHDN, CDR2 FVKESK. The CDR3 region is CASSHNSGNTIYF. The CDR3 nucleotides read TGTGCCAGCAGCCATAACTCTGGAAACACCATATATTTT. Full variable domain (rest looked up from reference TRBV14 and TRBJ1-3): EAGVTQFPSHSVIEKGQTVTLRCDPISGHDNLYWYRRVMGKEIKFLLHFVKESKQDESGMPNNRFLAERTGGTYSTLKVQPAELEDSGVYFCASSHNSGNTIYFGEGSWLTVV.

The rearrangement uses TRBV4-1 and TRBJ1-5; D may be TRBD1 (6 bases). From germline, CDR1 is MGHRA and CDR2 YSYEKL. Trimming shortened V by 1 base and J by 4 bases, and 17 bases separated the two germline ends. The CDR3 length is 17 residues. The DNA of the CDR3 is TGCGCCAGCAGCCAAGCTTGGGCCGGGACACTAAATCAGCCCCAGCATTTT. Protein product: CASSQAWAGTLNQPQHF.

This clone has just a few counts. V is TRBV5-1 and J is TRBJ1-1; no clear D gene. V was cut by 0 bases and J by 5 bases, with 14 bases left in between. This CDR3 spans 15 amino acids. Germline V CDR1 and CDR2: SGHRS, YFSETQ. The CDR3, as DNA: TGCGCCAGCAGCTTGGATCGAACCGTGGGGACTGAAGCTTTCTTT. It codes for CASSLDRTVGTEAFF.

The chain carries TRBV5-6 and TRBJ2-7; 8 bases are a match to TRBD2. The CDR3 loop spans 16 amino acids. Unmatched junction bases numbered 9, after V lost 4 bases and J lost 0 bases. Looked up from germline, CDR1 is SGHDT and CDR2 is YYEEEE. The CDR3 is CASSALAGMSSYEQYF. CDR3 in DNA: TGTGCCAGCAGCGCATTAGCGGGGATGAGCTCCTACGAGCAGTACTTC.

The chain is built from TRBV27 and TRBJ2-7; the match to TRBD1 covers 11 bases. CDR1 is MNHEY, CDR2 SMNVEV, per germline (reference sequence). V was pared by 1 base and J by 6 bases, with 11 bases of the junction left unmatched. CDR3 length equals 17 residues. CDR3 sequence (DNA): TGTGCCAGCAGTTTATTCAATACCGGGACAGGGGGGAGCGAGCAGTACTTC. This sequence encodes CASSLFNTGTGGSEQYF.

This chain uses TRBV2 with TRBJ2-3; D is possibly TRBD1 or TRBD2 (6 bases each). V shed 6 bases and J shed 0 bases, with 13 bases lying between them. Germline V gene data show CDR1 as SNHLY and CDR2 as FYNNEI. The CDR3 covers 15 residues. The CDR3, as DNA: TGTGCCAGCAGGGGGGGCGGCCTGAGCACAGATACGCAGTATTTT. Protein: CASRGGGLSTDTQYF.

The chain couples TRBV10-1 to TRBJ2-3, with 11 nucleotides matching TRBD2. Per the germline V gene, CDR1 is WNHNN and CDR2 is SYGVQD (reference sequence). The CDR3 is made up of 17 amino acids. Trimming at V came to 6 bases and at J to 2 bases, leaving 10 bases not matched to a gene. Here the CDR3 reads CASRARLAGKLTDTQYF. CDR3 DNA sequence: TGCGCCAGCAGGGCTCGACTAGCGGGGAAACTCACAGATACGCAGTATTTT.

This clone was seen a few times. The gene calls are TRBV11-1 and TRBJ2-7, with 9 bases lining up with TRBD1. Germline values: CDR1 SGHAT, CDR2 FQDESV (reference sequence). The CDR3 has 15 residues. V was clipped by 6 bases and J by 3 bases; unmatched bases: 9. CDR3 DNA sequence: TGTGCCAGCAGACCGGACAGGGGATTAATCTACGAGCAGTACTTC. Its translation is CASRPDRGLIYEQYF.

The genes are TRBV14 and TRBJ2-1; 9 bases agree with TRBD2. J lost 6 bases, V lost 0 bases, and 9 bases had no gene match. The CDR3 covers 17 residues. Germline values: CDR1 SGHDN, CDR2 FVKESK. The CDR3 spells CASSQERGGRGINEQFF. The CDR3 nucleotides are TGTGCCAGCAGCCAAGAGCGGGGGGGCCGAGGGATCAATGAGCAGTTCTTC. Together with reference TRBV14 and TRBJ2-1, the CDR3 gives the full variable domain: EAGVTQFPSHSVIEKGQTVTLRCDPISGHDNLYWYRRVMGKEIKFLLHFVKESKQDESGMPNNRFLAERTGGTYSTLKVQPAELEDSGVYFCASSQERGGRGINEQFFGPGTRLTVL.

The rearrangement links TRBV23-1 to TRBJ2-3, with D unresolved. TRBV23-1 is labeled an ORF, and its function is uncertain. This CDR3 contains 16 residues. V was trimmed by 6 bases and J by 2 bases, leaving 18 bases between them. The CDR3 loop is CASSRPLRRSTDTQYF. The CDR3 region has the DNA TGCGCCAGCAGCCGACCCCTCAGGAGATCCACAGATACGCAGTATTTT.

This chain joins TRBV3-1 (or the pseudogene TRBV3-2) and TRBJ2-3; D possibly corresponds to TRBD1 (6 bases). The CDR3 is 15 amino acids. V lost 4 bases and J 5 bases, leaving 16 bases between the germline ends. The germline V gene has CDR1 LGHDT and CDR2 YNNKEL (reference sequence). As DNA, the CDR3 is TGTGCCAGCAGCCCTGACAGGTTTTGGGGAGATACGCAGTATTTT. As protein: CASSPDRFWGDTQYF.

The CDR3 loop is CASSQRTAYGYTF. In DNA, the CDR3 is TGTGCCAGCAGCCAAAGGACGGCTTATGGCTACACCTTC. V and J are TRBV3-1 (or the pseudogene TRBV3-2) and TRBJ1-2; D ambiguous. CDR3 length: 13 amino acids. V lost 2 bases, J lost 5 bases, and 9 bases lay in between. Germline CDR1 is LGHDT and CDR2 is YNNKEL (reference sequence).

The gene calls are TRBV28 and TRBJ2-3; 11 bases map to TRBD2. The junction had 7 bases not matched to a gene; V was cut back by 4 bases and J by 4 bases. CDR1 is MDHEN, CDR2 SYDVKM, per germline. The CDR3 length is 16 residues. DNA of the CDR3: TGTGCCAGCAGTTCTATAGCGGGGGGGCAGCCAGATACGCAGTATTTT. The encoded protein is CASSSIAGGQPDTQYF.

The rearrangement links TRBV19 to TRBJ1-5; D gene unclear. Trimming took 8 bases from V and 1 from J, leaving 12 bases between them. The length of the CDR3 is 14 residues. CDR1 and CDR2 (germline): LNHDA, SQIVND (reference sequence). The chain's CDR3 is CASSLGTSNQPQHF. Written as DNA, the CDR3 is TGTGCCAGTTCGTTGGGCACAAGCAATCAGCCCCAGCATTTT.

The V gene is TRBV7-7, the J gene TRBJ2-1; D is undetermined. V was cut by 3 bases and J by 3 bases, with 12 bases left in between. Germline lookup yields CDR1 SSHAT and CDR2 FNYEAQ (reference sequence). The CDR3 has 15 amino acids. The CDR3 sequence is CASSFRLQSYNEQFF. In DNA, the CDR3 is TGTGCCAGCAGCTTTCGGCTCCAGAGCTACAATGAGCAGTTCTTC.

The rearrangement uses TRBV30 and TRBJ1-2; possibly TRBD1 for D (6 bases). Germline V lookup: CDR1 GTSNPN, CDR2 SVGIG (reference sequence). The CDR3 runs 12 residues. The V and J ends lost 5 bases and 0 bases respectively, with 7 bases between them. DNA for the CDR3: TGTGCCTGGGGACAGCCTAACTATGGCTACACCTTC. Protein product: CAWGQPNYGYTF. Combining the CDR3 with reference TRBV30 and TRBJ1-2 gives the whole variable domain SQTIHQWPATLVQPVGSPLSLECTVEGTSNPNLYWYRQAAGRGLQLLFYSVGIGQISSEVPQNLSASRPQDRQFILSSKKLLLSDSGFYLCAWGQPNYGYTFGSGTRLTVV.

The chain links TRBV25-1 to TRBJ2-7, with 8 nucleotides matching TRBD1. The CDR3 spans 12 residues. The germline CDR1 and CDR2 sequences are MGHDK and SYGVNS. The V segment lost 6 bases and the J segment 6 bases; nucleotides outside the gene matches: 4. The chain's CDR3 is CASRYGQGEQYF. The CDR3 nucleotides are TGTGCCAGCAGATACGGACAGGGCGAGCAGTACTTC.

The V call is TRBV9, the J call TRBJ2-1; 9 bases align to TRBD1. Germline trimming cut 0 bases from V and 5 bases from J; bases unmatched to any gene: 3. The germline CDR1 and CDR2 sequences are SGDLS and YYNGEE. CDR3 length: 15 amino acids. This CDR3 reads CASSVGGTGNNEQFF. CDR3 nucleotides: TGTGCCAGCAGCGTAGGGGGGACAGGGAACAATGAGCAGTTCTTC.

V gene TRBV28 combines with J gene TRBJ1-6; TRBD1 might be the D (5 bases). The CDR3 covers 15 residues. V was shortened by 3 bases and J by 7 bases, with 13 bases between the two germline ends. Germline V lookup: CDR1 MDHEN, CDR2 SYDVKM. CDR3 in amino acids: CASSLRDSRNSPLHF. Here the CDR3 DNA reads TGTGCCAGCAGTTTGCGGGACTCAAGGAATTCACCCCTCCACTTT.

This rearrangement joins TRBV5-1 to TRBJ1-4, with 11 bases identical to TRBD1. With 7 bases clipped from V and 8 bases from J, the junction kept 4 bases outside the gene matches. CDR3 length: 13 residues. Per germline, CDR1 SGHRS and CDR2 YFSETQ. CDR3 sequence reads: CASGTGGDEKLFF. The CDR3 DNA follows: TGCGCCAGCGGGACAGGGGGTGACGAAAAACTGTTTTTT.

The chain carries TRBV7-9 and TRBJ1-2; a weak D match, TRBD1 (5 bases). Germline CDR1 reads SEHNR; CDR2 reads FQNEAQ (reference sequence). This CDR3 has 18 residues. Trimming shortened V by 5 bases and J by 7 bases, and 29 bases separated the two germline ends. DNA for the CDR3: TGTGCCAGCAGCCCGACAATTGAGGATTGGGGGATGTCTGGTGGCTACACCTTC. This encodes CASSPTIEDWGMSGGYTF.

The chain links TRBV5-6 to TRBJ1-1; D gene uncertain. The CDR3 spans 13 residues. V lost 0 bases and J 10 bases, leaving 13 bases between the germline ends. Germline V gives CDR1 SGHDT, CDR2 YYEEEE. The CDR3 bases are TGTGCCAGCAGCTTGGACAAGGCTGTTCGAGCTTTCTTT. Translating it yields CASSLDKAVRAFF. Using reference TRBV5-6 and TRBJ1-1 for the parts outside the CDR3, the full variable domain is DAGVTQSPTHLIKTRGQQVTLRCSPKSGHDTVSWYQQALGQGPQFIFQYYEEEERQRGNFPDRFSGHQFPNYSSELNVNALLLGDSALYLCASSLDKAVRAFFGQGTRLTVV.

This clone showed up just a few times. The rearrangement links TRBV12-5 to TRBJ1-2; D not resolved. Germline assignment: CDR1 LGHNT and CDR2 FRNRAP. The CDR3 is made up of 13 amino acids. V lost 0 bases and J 5 bases, leaving 7 bases between the germline ends. The CDR3 DNA is TGTGCTAGTGGTTTGGTACTCGGATATGGCTACACCTTC. Translation gives CASGLVLGYGYTF.

This rearrangement joins TRBV5-1 to TRBJ1-1, with 10 bases aligning to TRBD1. The CDR3 contains 15 residues. Trimming took 4 bases from V and 3 from J; bases not matched to a gene: 6. Germline-derived CDR1 and CDR2 are SGHRS and YFSETQ. CDR3 region: CASSRQGAGDTEAFF. The CDR3 nucleotides read TGCGCCAGCAGCCGACAGGGGGCGGGGGACACTGAAGCTTTCTTT.

The sample holds a few counts of this clone. The chain employs TRBV19 and TRBJ1-2; D is possibly TRBD1 (6 bases). There are 15 residues in the CDR3. In germline, CDR1 is LNHDA, CDR2 SQIVND (reference sequence). Trimming left V 4 bases short and J 0 bases short, with 12 bases between. This CDR3 is CASSTWDTPNYGYTF. The CDR3 bases are TGTGCCAGTAGTACATGGGACACCCCTAACTATGGCTACACCTTC.

The chain is built from TRBV5-1 and TRBJ2-5; 8 bases agree with TRBD1. V lost 1 base, J lost 4 bases, and 9 bases stayed unmatched. The CDR3 extends over 16 amino acids. From germline, CDR1 is SGHRS and CDR2 YFSETQ. The CDR3: CASSLQGANFRETQYF. The CDR3 DNA sequence: TGCGCCAGCAGCTTGCAGGGGGCCAATTTTCGAGAGACCCAGTACTTC. The full variable domain, its missing parts supplied by reference TRBV5-1 and TRBJ2-5, is KAGVTQTPRYLIKTRGQQVTLSCSPISGHRSVSWYQQTPGQGLQFLFEYFSETQRNKGNFPGRFSGRQFSNSRSEMNVSTLELGDSALYLCASSLQGANFRETQYFGPGTRLLVL.